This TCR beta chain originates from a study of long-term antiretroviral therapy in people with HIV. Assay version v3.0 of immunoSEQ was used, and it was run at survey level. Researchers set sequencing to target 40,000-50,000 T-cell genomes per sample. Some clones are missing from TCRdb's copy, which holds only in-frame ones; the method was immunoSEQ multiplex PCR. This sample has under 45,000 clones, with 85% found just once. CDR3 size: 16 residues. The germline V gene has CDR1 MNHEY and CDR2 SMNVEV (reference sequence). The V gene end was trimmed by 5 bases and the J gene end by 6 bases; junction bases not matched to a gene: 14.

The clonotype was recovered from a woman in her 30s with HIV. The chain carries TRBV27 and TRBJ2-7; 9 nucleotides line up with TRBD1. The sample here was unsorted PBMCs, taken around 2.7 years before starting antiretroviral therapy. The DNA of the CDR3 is TGTGCCAGCAGTGAAGAGCCGGGACAGGGTTTCCTCGAGCAGTACTTC. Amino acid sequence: CASSEEPGQGFLEQYF.